This is a list of T cell receptor beta chains from one sample in a study of CD8 T cells in Susac syndrome. TCRdb reprocessed the immunoSEQ multiplex PCR reads via MiXCR and lists one record per CDR3 protein. This sample has fewer than 200,000 distinct CDR3 sequences; roughly 95% occur once, and the top ten carry 0.16%. What was sequenced was CD8+ T cells from PBMCs. These receptors came from a human donor with multiple sclerosis. Both conserved end residues are trimmed from each CDR3. The D gene is left open where the match is weak.

d_gene	v_gene	j_gene	CDR3aa
.	TRBV9	TRBJ2-1	ASSVDERRQF
.	TRBV15	TRBJ1-2	ATSRGGGDGYT
.	TRBV19	TRBJ2-7	ASSRKSAYEQY
.	TRBV9	TRBJ1-2	ASSPRPTAYGYT
.	TRBV7-9	TRBJ2-4	ALEAPSLMMENIQY
TRBD2	TRBV27	TRBJ2-3	ASSLGLAGDTQY
.	TRBV14	TRBJ2-3	ASSQRPITDTQY
.	TRBV2	TRBJ2-3	ASSEVRTTKSTDTQY
.	TRBV7-9	TRBJ2-7	ASSLGIGDEQY
.	TRBV4-1	TRBJ2-1	ASSSRPIPYNEQF
.	TRBV20-1	TRBJ2-2	SVSVAGELF
.	TRBV7-9	TRBJ2-1	ASSSTAAREF
.	TRBV27	TRBJ2-5	ASRNSGSKETQY
TRBD1	TRBV20-1	TRBJ1-2	SARDGTGGGYT
.	TRBV14	TRBJ1-4	ASSQLNLGNGLF
.	TRBV19	TRBJ2-5	ASTVAGELQETQY
TRBD1	TRBV9	TRBJ1-1	ASSPQGGRVTEAF
TRBD1	TRBV20-1	TRBJ1-5	SARHRTGRNQPQH
TRBD1	TRBV9	TRBJ2-1	ASSSTGGHEQF
TRBD2	TRBV12-3/TRBV12-4	TRBJ2-5	ASSAGVGRWETQY
.	TRBV5-4	TRBJ2-3	ASSSRVTDTQY
.	TRBV27	TRBJ2-6	ASSSYRVGANVLT
.	TRBV20-1	TRBJ2-3	SGTGLGPKDTQY
.	TRBV20-1	TRBJ1-1	STSSWGTEAF
.	TRBV7-3	TRBJ1-5	ASSWGKGQPQH
TRBD2	TRBV29-1	TRBJ2-5	SVEWREASETQY
TRBD1	TRBV6-6	TRBJ1-1	AVHPGQTNTEAF
.	TRBV23-1	TRBJ1-4	ASSQQTMKNCF
.	TRBV23-1	TRBJ2-2	ASTRGGTEDTGELF
.	TRBV2	TRBJ1-1	ASVTTNGAF
TRBD2	TRBV5-1	TRBJ2-3	ASSLASSGGGRTDTQY
.	TRBV28	TRBJ2-5	ASSSLGQETQY
.	TRBV5-1	TRBJ2-1	ASSLRLGGVDNEQF
.	TRBV6-6	TRBJ1-2	ASSSVSRGSYT
TRBD1	TRBV29-1	TRBJ2-2	SVGRQGDTGELF
.	TRBV19	TRBJ2-7	ASGLPGSLYEQY
.	TRBV4-1	TRBJ1-1	ASTHPGANTEAF
TRBD1	TRBV6-1	TRBJ1-5	ASSGSDRKQPQH
TRBD1	TRBV29-1	TRBJ2-3	SVAGQELTDTQY
.	TRBV29-1	TRBJ1-2	SVEDWGSGYT
.	TRBV11-2	TRBJ2-5	ASSFTSRGQETQY
.	TRBV29-1	TRBJ2-7	SASGTKYEQY
.	TRBV28	TRBJ2-1	ASSLYSYNEQF
.	TRBV5-4	TRBJ1-1	ASSLDGGDTEAF
.	TRBV30	TRBJ1-5	AWSAVQANQPQH